This paragraph reports one TCR beta chain. This clonotype was counted ten times or more. No antigen is known for it. No clone much larger than this one lies a single base away; base qualities are absent. To prepare the library, RT-PCR was applied. Data came from an Illumina HiSeq 2500. The public sequencing data were trimmed at Q25 with fastp and processed into clonotypes with MiXCR by TCRdb, which kept only in-frame beta chains. Under each unique CDR3 protein, matching rows form one entry showing the most common genes and DNA. In this sample the table shows about 480,000 distinct CDR3 sequences, approximately 9.9% of which occur a single time. The ten largest clones add up to roughly 12% of the sample. CDR1 is given as DFQATT and CDR2 as SNEGSKA, both from the germline V gene (reference sequence). Trimming leaves V shorter by 5 bases and J shorter by 0 bases, with the junction holding 13 bases beyond the gene matches. The CDR3 runs 16 residues from the cysteine to the phenylalanine. Only the CDR3 portion is preserved as DNA: 48 bases, with reading frame beginning at the first base.

The time point label for this specimen denotes: around 42 days after influenza vaccine administration. The data belong to a study of response to subunit inactivated influenza vaccine (dated by TCRdb to the late 2010s). General notes on the study: To follow how T cells responded to a trivalent subunit inactivated influenza vaccine, the researchers relied on deep quantitative profiling of the T cell receptor repertoire.

Study-wide findings and limitations: The authors proposed that each seasonal influenza vaccination may bring in only a limited number of new T cells.

This TCR derives from a man in his fifties who received an inactivated influenza vaccine. Donor details come from another sample of the same person, matched by shared clones. The rearrangement combines TRBV20-1 with TRBJ2-7, with 7 junctional bases fitting TRBD2. This specimen consisted of PBMCs from blood, obtained roughly 6 weeks after vaccination. The CDR3 protein: CSAPMTSSGNSYEQYF. The DNA is TGCAGTGCTCCCATGACCTCGAGCGGGAACTCCTACGAGCAGTACTTC.